This section outlines one T cell receptor (beta chain) sequence together with its context. Its antigen is still unknown. The CDR3 runs 15 residues. After removal of 3 bases from V and 4 bases from J, the junction contained 5 bases not matched to a gene. Germline values: CDR1 SGHVS, CDR2 FNYEAQ. The data derive from a study of blood T cells in healthy people across ages. For the study at large: About one barcoded beta molecule per two T cells was captured by template switching.

Alongside a J-beta primer mix, a sample-barcoded 5' primer served in a second PCR lasting 7 to 11 cycles. One entry per CDR3 protein results from TCRdb running MiXCR on the 5' RACE reads. This repertoire shows 500,000 to 700,000 distinct CDR3 sequences, approximately 30% found once; its top ten account for approximately 14%. Study-wide points: Estimated diversity that came from one million T cells was considered an underestimate. Naive CD4+ cells and diversity were both higher in long-lived donors than in aged donors.

Isolation yielded PBMCs, at least 7 million per sample, in every case. Sequenced input: blood. The rearrangement joins TRBV7-6 to TRBJ2-5; 10 positions match TRBD2. The receptor comes from a woman older than 75 in good health. This CDR3 reads CASSFGSGGPETQYF. Here the CDR3 DNA reads TGTGCCAGCAGCTTCGGTAGCGGGGGGCCAGAGACCCAGTACTTC.